This TCR beta chain derives from a study of T cell responses to AZD1222 COVID-19 vaccine. Sequenced by immunoSEQ multiplex PCR; TCRdb stores in-frame clones only, minus some. Here the sample spans tens of thousands of clones, about 90% being singletons. The CDR3 has 15 residues. The ends lost 1 base at V and 5 bases at J; junction bases unmatched: 5. Germline V gives CDR1 LGHNA, CDR2 YNFKEQ. The origin of this receptor is an adult who received the AZD1222 COVID-19 vaccine. This chain connects TRBV4-2 to TRBJ2-7, with 10 positions matching TRBD2. Material: peripheral blood, obtained 28 days after the second AZD1222 dose. As DNA, the CDR3 is TGTGCCAGCAGCCAAGCGCAGCGGGGGGGCGACGAGCAGTACTTC. This sequence encodes CASSQAQRGGDEQYF.